A selection of T cell receptor beta chains follows, all from one sample in a study of Tregs in tolerant kidney transplant recipients. Generated by immunoSEQ multiplex PCR, the TCRdb table keeps only in-frame clones and is missing some. The table lists roughly 64,000 clones, about 98% of them singletons. The sample here was Tregs from blood, taken before the transplant. The receptor source for this set is a human donor who received a combined kidney and bone marrow transplant. Each CDR3 is given with its conserved first and last residue. Each record gives: D gene, clone size, J gene, V gene, CDR3 protein, CDR3 DNA. A D gene is named only where the DNA matches it firmly. Some rows have no size entry. The others give once, few or many, or a class for an expanded clone.

>.|.|TRBJ1-5|TRBV5-1
CASSLGGHNQPQHF
TGCGCCAGCAGCTTGGGGGGGCACAATCAGCCCCAGCATTTT
>TRBD2|.|TRBJ2-1|TRBV11-3
CASSLGLAGTNEQFF
TGTGCCAGCAGCTTAGGGCTAGCGGGTACAAATGAGCAGTTCTTC
>TRBD1|.|TRBJ1-2|TRBV19
CASTAQTGTYGYTF
TGTGCCAGTACCGCGCAGACAGGGACCTATGGCTACACCTTC
>.|.|TRBJ1-1|TRBV18
CASSPPGGVTEAFF
TGTGCCAGCTCACCACCAGGGGGGGTCACTGAAGCTTTCTTT
>.|once|TRBJ1-4|TRBV5-1
CASSLSTSNEKLFF
TGCGCCAGCAGCTTGAGTACATCTAATGAAAAACTGTTTTTT
>TRBD1|.|TRBJ2-1|TRBV30
CAWSVSGGPYNEQFF
TGTGCCTGGAGTGTATCAGGGGGCCCCTACAATGAGCAGTTCTTC
>TRBD1|.|TRBJ2-7|TRBV6-1
CASSPRGDRVHEQYF
TGTGCCAGCAGTCCAAGGGGGGACAGGGTCCACGAGCAGTACTTC
>.|.|TRBJ2-3|TRBV7-2
CASSWREDTQYF
TGTGCCAGCAGTTGGCGGGAAGATACGCAGTATTTT
>.|.|TRBJ1-3|TRBV7-2
CASSFAAGLLSGNTIYF
TGTGCCAGCAGCTTCGCTGCGGGACTTCTCTCTGGAAACACCATATATTTT
>.|once|TRBJ2-7|TRBV5-1
CASSINNYEQYF
TGCGCCAGCAGCATTAACAACTACGAGCAGTACTTC
>TRBD2|.|TRBJ2-3|TRBV11-3
CASSSGTSGARDTQYF
TGTGCCAGCAGCTCCGGGACTAGCGGAGCGCGAGATACGCAGTATTTT
>TRBD1|.|TRBJ2-1|TRBV28
CASRPTGPDEQFF
TGTGCCAGCAGGCCGACAGGGCCTGATGAGCAGTTCTTC
>.|.|TRBJ2-7|TRBV7-2
CASSLAGSSSSSYEQYF
TGTGCCAGCAGCTTAGCGGGCTCCTCTTCGAGCTCCTACGAGCAGTACTTC
>TRBD2|.|TRBJ2-5|TRBV7-9
CASSPQELAKETQYF
TGTGCCAGCAGCCCCCAGGAACTAGCGAAAGAGACCCAGTACTTC
>TRBD1|.|TRBJ2-3|TRBV29-1
CSVARTGSTDTQYF
TGCAGCGTTGCCCGGACAGGTAGCACAGATACGCAGTATTTT
>.|.|TRBJ2-1|TRBV27
CASTVFGSVYNEQFF
TGTGCCAGCACGGTCTTTGGTTCGGTCTACAATGAGCAGTTCTTC
>TRBD1|.|TRBJ1-1|TRBV20-1
CGARGLSEAFF
TGCGGGGCGAGGGGGCTATCAGAAGCTTTCTTT
>TRBD2|.|TRBJ2-1|TRBV6-1
CASSVGGGEYNEQFF
TGTGCCAGCAGTGTCGGGGGGGGAGAGTACAATGAGCAGTTCTTC
>.|.|TRBJ2-5|TRBV4-3
CASSQEARTGQYF
TGCGCCAGCAGCCAAGAGGCCCGGACTGGGCAGTACTTC
>.|.|TRBJ1-1|TRBV7-8
CASSSGTPEAFF
TGTGCCAGCAGCTCGGGGACTCCTGAAGCTTTCTTT
>.|once|TRBJ1-2|TRBV6-1
CASSERPAYGYTF
TGTGCCAGCAGTGAAAGGCCAGCGTATGGCTACACCTTC
>TRBD1|.|TRBJ2-1|TRBV6-1
CASSAGTGGRVRIF
TGTGCCAGCAGTGCCGGGACAGGGGGTCGAGTTCGGATCTTC
>TRBD2|.|TRBJ2-1|TRBV30
CAWRIGLAGVETWFF
TGTGCCTGGAGAATCGGACTAGCGGGAGTGGAAACGTGGTTCTTC
>TRBD2|.|TRBJ2-3|TRBV5-1
CASSLGTSGDTQYF
TGCGCCAGCAGCTTAGGGACTAGCGGAGATACGCAGTATTTT
>.|.|TRBJ2-7|TRBV2
CASAFWGDEQYF
TGTGCCAGCGCCTTCTGGGGGGACGAGCAGTACTTC
>TRBD1|.|TRBJ1-1|TRBV10-3
CAISEQTGVTEAFF
TGTGCCATCAGTGAGCAGACAGGGGTGACTGAAGCTTTCTTT
>TRBD2|.|TRBJ2-3|TRBV19
CASSLADTDTQYF
TGTGCCAGTAGCCTAGCGGACACAGATACGCAGTATTTT
>TRBD1|.|TRBJ1-1|TRBV9
CASSTGVYDTEAFF
TGTGCCAGCAGCACAGGGGTGTACGACACTGAAGCTTTCTTT
>TRBD1|.|TRBJ1-2|TRBV11-2
CASSSPRTGRIYGYTF
TGTGCCAGCAGCTCGCCTAGGACAGGGAGGATCTATGGCTACACCTTC
>.|.|TRBJ2-3|TRBV5-4
CASSFGLVASTDTQYF
TGTGCCAGCAGCTTCGGTTTAGTTGCTAGCACAGATACGCAGTATTTT
>.|.|TRBJ2-5|TRBV18
CASSPGARETQYF
TGTGCCAGCTCACCAGGGGCTCGAGAGACCCAGTACTTC